This is a list of T cell receptor beta chains from one sample in a study of cytomegalovirus exposure and HLA in healthy donors. The method was immunoSEQ multiplex PCR; TCRdb's version includes in-frame clones alone and lacks a portion of them. The table shows 100,000 to 150,000 clones, with 70% to 80% occurring only once. The specimen was PBMCs. These receptors were taken from a man aged 30-40 years in good health and CMV-seronegative. Each CDR3 is given with its conserved first and last residue. The D gene is left open where the match is weak. The size of a clone is reported for some rows only, either as once, few or many, or as a class for expanded clones.

D: TRBD1; size: -; V: TRBV5-5; J: TRBJ2-7; DNA: TGTGCCAGCAGCCCGGGACAGGGGTACTCCTACGAGCAGTACTTC; CDR3: CASSPGQGYSYEQYF
D: TRBD1; size: -; V: TRBV9; J: TRBJ1-5; DNA: TGTGCCAGCAGCGTAGGGACAGGGGGTAGCAATCAGCCCCAGCATTTT; CDR3: CASSVGTGGSNQPQHF
D: TRBD1; size: few; V: TRBV28; J: TRBJ1-5; DNA: TGTGCCAGCAGTTCCGCCGGGACAGGGGCCCAACCCCAGCATTTT; CDR3: CASSSAGTGAQPQHF
D: TRBD1; size: -; V: TRBV5-4; J: TRBJ1-6; DNA: TGTGCCAGCAGCTTGAGGACAGGCTCCAATTCACCCCTCCACTTT; CDR3: CASSLRTGSNSPLHF
D: -; size: few; V: TRBV6-1; J: TRBJ1-1; DNA: TGTGCCAATAGAGAGACAGCTATGAACACTGAAGCTTTCTTT; CDR3: CANRETAMNTEAFF
D: -; size: few; V: TRBV25-1; J: TRBJ1-3; DNA: TGTGCCAGCAGTGGTATCACTAACTCTGGAAACACCATATATTTT; CDR3: CASSGITNSGNTIYF
D: TRBD2; size: -; V: TRBV9; J: TRBJ2-3; DNA: TGTGCCAGCAGCCCGAGGGGACTAGCGGATACAGATACGCAGTATTTT; CDR3: CASSPRGLADTDTQYF
D: -; size: once; V: TRBV7-3; J: TRBJ1-1; DNA: TGTGCCAGCAGCCCCCTCGTGAACACTGAAGCTTTCTTT; CDR3: CASSPLVNTEAFF
D: -; size: -; V: TRBV30; J: TRBJ2-1; DNA: TGTGCCTGGAGACCTAACAGTTTGGGCCAGTTCTTC; CDR3: CAWRPNSLGQFF
D: TRBD1; size: -; V: TRBV28; J: TRBJ1-2; DNA: TGTGCCAGCAGACCCGGACAGGCAGGCTACACCTTC; CDR3: CASRPGQAGYTF
D: TRBD2; size: -; V: TRBV4-2; J: TRBJ2-3; DNA: TGTGCCAGCAGCCAAGTTCAACTAGCGGGGGGCCAAGATACGCAGTATTTT; CDR3: CASSQVQLAGGQDTQYF
D: -; size: -; V: TRBV7-9; J: TRBJ2-7; DNA: TGTGCCAGCAGCCCTCAGGGATTCGACGAGCAGTACTTC; CDR3: CASSPQGFDEQYF
D: -; size: -; V: TRBV28; J: TRBJ1-2; DNA: TGTGCCAGCAGTCAGGGACGGGGGGCTTATGGCTACACCTTC; CDR3: CASSQGRGAYGYTF
D: -; size: -; V: TRBV6-4; J: TRBJ1-6; DNA: TGTGCCAGCAGTGACTCCCCAGGGGATTCACCCCTCCACTTT; CDR3: CASSDSPGDSPLHF
D: TRBD2; size: few; V: TRBV2; J: TRBJ2-7; DNA: TGTGCCAGCAGGCCGACTAGCGGGAGGCGCGAGCAGTACTTC; CDR3: CASRPTSGRREQYF
D: TRBD2; size: once; V: TRBV30; J: TRBJ2-7; DNA: TGTGCCTGGAGAGAAGCAGGAGCGGGGTGCTTC; CDR3: CAWREAGAGCF
D: -; size: once; V: TRBV5-1; J: TRBJ1-2; DNA: TGCGCCAGCAGCCCCGGGACTAACTATGGCTACACCTTC; CDR3: CASSPGTNYGYTF
D: -; size: -; V: TRBV5-4; J: TRBJ2-5; DNA: TGTGCCAGCAGCTTGGCGTCAGGGCAAGAGACCCAGTACTTC; CDR3: CASSLASGQETQYF
D: -; size: -; V: TRBV2; J: TRBJ2-3; DNA: TGTGCCAGCAGTGTAGGAGGAGGATACACAGATACGCAGTATTTT; CDR3: CASSVGGGYTDTQYF
D: -; size: -; V: TRBV4-1; J: TRBJ1-1; DNA: TGCGCCAGCAGCCTAGAGGGGACACTTAACACTGAAGCTTTCTTT; CDR3: CASSLEGTLNTEAFF
D: TRBD1; size: -; V: TRBV19; J: TRBJ1-1; DNA: TGTGCCAGTAGTAAGGACAGGGGCACTGAAGCTTTCTTT; CDR3: CASSKDRGTEAFF
D: -; size: -; V: TRBV27; J: TRBJ1-1; DNA: TGTGCCAGCAGTGCTATGGGACAGAACACTGAAGCTTTCTTT; CDR3: CASSAMGQNTEAFF
D: -; size: -; V: TRBV5-1; J: TRBJ1-1; DNA: TGCGCCAGCAGCTTGACAGGGTCGGCCACTGAAGCTTTCTTT; CDR3: CASSLTGSATEAFF
D: TRBD2; size: few; V: TRBV5-6; J: TRBJ2-3; DNA: TGTGCCAGCAGCCTGAAACTAGCGGGAGGGCCAAGTCCCCCAGATACGCAGTATTTT; CDR3: CASSLKLAGGPSPPDTQYF
D: -; size: -; V: TRBV11-2; J: TRBJ1-3; DNA: TGTGCCAGCAGGTCCGTCTCTGGAAACACCATATATTTT; CDR3: CASRSVSGNTIYF
D: TRBD1; size: -; V: TRBV27; J: TRBJ2-6; DNA: TGTGCCAGCAGTCAGGGGGCTGGGGCCAACGTCCTGACTTTC; CDR3: CASSQGAGANVLTF
D: TRBD1; size: -; V: TRBV5-4; J: TRBJ2-7; DNA: TGTGCCAGCAGCTTGGGACAGGGTGAAGGCGCGGCCTACGAGCAGTACTTC; CDR3: CASSLGQGEGAAYEQYF
D: TRBD1; size: -; V: TRBV4-1; J: TRBJ1-3; DNA: TGCGCCAGCAGCCACCCGGGCCGGGACAGGAGCTCTGGAAACACCATATATTTT; CDR3: CASSHPGRDRSSGNTIYF
D: TRBD1; size: -; V: TRBV5-1; J: TRBJ1-1; DNA: TGCGCCAGCAAAGAGGGACAGGGGGTGGGGATGAACACTGAAGCTTTCTTT; CDR3: CASKEGQGVGMNTEAFF
D: TRBD2; size: -; V: TRBV10-1; J: TRBJ2-7; DNA: TGCGCCAGCAGCGGACTAGCGGGAATCCACGAGCAGTACTTC; CDR3: CASSGLAGIHEQYF
D: TRBD1; size: once; V: TRBV7-9; J: TRBJ2-2; DNA: TGTGCCAGCAGCCTACGGGGACAGGGAAACACCGGGGAGCTGTTTTTT; CDR3: CASSLRGQGNTGELFF
D: TRBD2; size: -; V: TRBV5-8; J: TRBJ2-1; DNA: TGTGCCAGCAGCCAAGGGACTAGCGGGAGCGAGGAGCAGTTCTTC; CDR3: CASSQGTSGSEEQFF
D: TRBD2; size: once; V: TRBV27; J: TRBJ2-2; DNA: TGTGCCAGCAGCGCCGGGACTAGCGGGAGGGTGTACACCGGGGAGCTGTTTTTT; CDR3: CASSAGTSGRVYTGELFF
D: -; size: -; V: TRBV19; J: TRBJ2-2; DNA: TGTGCCAGTACCCCCCGACAGGAAAACACCGGGGAGCTGTTTTTT; CDR3: CASTPRQENTGELFF
D: TRBD2; size: -; V: TRBV11-1; J: TRBJ2-7; DNA: TGTGCCAGCAGCACCACTAGCGGGGGGCCCTACAGCTCCTACGAGCAGTACTTC; CDR3: CASSTTSGGPYSSYEQYF
D: TRBD1; size: -; V: TRBV5-1; J: TRBJ1-1; DNA: TGCGCCAGCAGCTTGGGAGGGACAGGGAACACTGAAGCTTTCTTT; CDR3: CASSLGGTGNTEAFF
D: -; size: -; V: TRBV28; J: TRBJ1-5; DNA: TGTGCCAGCAGTTTCTCGCCGCCCTCTCGCGGGACCCAGCATTTT; CDR3: CASSFSPPSRGTQHF
D: -; size: -; V: TRBV5-6; J: TRBJ1-5; DNA: TGTGCCAGCAGCTTCGGGTGGAATCAGCCCCAGCATTTT; CDR3: CASSFGWNQPQHF
D: -; size: -; V: TRBV10-1; J: TRBJ2-6; DNA: TGCGCCAGCAGCGAATTGACAGGTCTACCCTCTGGGGCCAACGTCCTGACTTTC; CDR3: CASSELTGLPSGANVLTF
D: -; size: -; V: TRBV27; J: TRBJ1-5; DNA: TGTGCCAGCAGTCCGGACAGAGTCAATCAGCCCCAGCATTTT; CDR3: CASSPDRVNQPQHF
D: TRBD1; size: -; V: TRBV29-1; J: TRBJ2-7; DNA: TGCAGCGTTGAAGCCGGGACAGGGGTCGAGCAGTACTTC; CDR3: CSVEAGTGVEQYF
D: -; size: -; V: TRBV28; J: TRBJ1-5; DNA: TGTGCCAGCAGACCCGGCCCCGGGACACTCCGAGGGAATCAGCCCCAGCATTTT; CDR3: CASRPGPGTLRGNQPQHF
D: -; size: -; V: TRBV4-2; J: TRBJ1-2; DNA: TGTGCCAGCAGCCAAGATGGTAGATCTAACTATGGCTACACCTTC; CDR3: CASSQDGRSNYGYTF
D: -; size: once; V: TRBV5-1; J: TRBJ2-7; DNA: TGCGCCAGCAGGGACAGATCCTACGAGCAGTACTTC; CDR3: CASRDRSYEQYF
D: TRBD2; size: -; V: TRBV14; J: TRBJ2-1; DNA: TGTGCCAGCAGCCGGGCAGCGGGAGGGTACAATGAGCAGTTCTTC; CDR3: CASSRAAGGYNEQFF
D: -; size: -; V: TRBV5-1; J: TRBJ2-2; DNA: TGCGCCAGCAGCTTATCTCACAGGGCAGACACCGGGGAGCTGTTTTTT; CDR3: CASSLSHRADTGELFF
D: TRBD1; size: few; V: TRBV28; J: TRBJ1-4; DNA: TGTGCCAGCTCCCCGTCCCGGGACAGGGCGGAAAAACTGTTTTTT; CDR3: CASSPSRDRAEKLFF
D: -; size: -; V: TRBV29-1; J: TRBJ1-2; DNA: TGCAGCGTCCCTGGGGGGGGACAAGGCTACACCTTC; CDR3: CSVPGGGQGYTF
D: -; size: few; V: TRBV25-1; J: TRBJ2-3; DNA: TGTGCCAGCAGTTTTGCTAGATCGGATACTAGCACAGATACGCAGTATTTT; CDR3: CASSFARSDTSTDTQYF
D: -; size: -; V: TRBV14; J: TRBJ1-4; DNA: TGTGCCAGCAGCCTCTTAACAGGGCGAGTTGGGGGACTGTTTTTT; CDR3: CASSLLTGRVGGLFF
D: TRBD1; size: -; V: TRBV11-2; J: TRBJ1-1; DNA: TGTGCCAGCAGCTTAGATAGGGGGACAGGGAGGTTAAATGAAGCTTTCTTT; CDR3: CASSLDRGTGRLNEAFF
D: TRBD1; size: -; V: TRBV28; J: TRBJ1-1; DNA: TGTGCCAGCAGTCGACCCCGACAGGGAAGTAACACTGAAGCTTTCTTT; CDR3: CASSRPRQGSNTEAFF
D: -; size: few; V: TRBV10-3; J: TRBJ2-5; DNA: TGTGCCATCAGTGGGGGGAGGGGAGGGGGACAAGAGACCCAGTACTTC; CDR3: CAISGGRGGGQETQYF
D: -; size: -; V: TRBV28; J: TRBJ1-5; DNA: TGTGCCAGCAGTTTAGTGGGGAGACGGCAGCCCCAGCATTTT; CDR3: CASSLVGRRQPQHF
D: -; size: -; V: TRBV19; J: TRBJ1-4; DNA: TGTGCCAGTTCTCCGGGACAAGTCAATGAAAAACTGTTTTTT; CDR3: CASSPGQVNEKLFF
D: TRBD2; size: -; V: TRBV5-1; J: TRBJ2-1; DNA: TGCGCCAGCAGTACCTCTAGCGGGGGCAATGAGCAGTTCTTC; CDR3: CASSTSSGGNEQFF
D: -; size: -; V: TRBV14; J: TRBJ2-7; DNA: TGTGCCAGCAGCCATAACAGGGCCTTTTACGAGCAGTACTTC; CDR3: CASSHNRAFYEQYF